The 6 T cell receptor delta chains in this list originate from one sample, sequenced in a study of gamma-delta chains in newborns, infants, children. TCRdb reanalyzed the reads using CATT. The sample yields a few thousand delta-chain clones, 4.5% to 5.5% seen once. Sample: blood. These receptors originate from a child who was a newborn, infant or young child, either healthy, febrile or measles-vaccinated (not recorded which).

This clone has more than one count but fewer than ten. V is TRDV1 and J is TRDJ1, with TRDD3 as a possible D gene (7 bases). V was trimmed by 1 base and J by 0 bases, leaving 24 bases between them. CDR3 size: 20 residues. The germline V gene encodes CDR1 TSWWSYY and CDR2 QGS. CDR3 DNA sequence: TGTGCTCTTGGGGAACCATCCTACGGGGCTGGGGGCATGTACACCGATAAACTCATCTTT. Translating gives CALGEPSYGAGGMYTDKLIF.

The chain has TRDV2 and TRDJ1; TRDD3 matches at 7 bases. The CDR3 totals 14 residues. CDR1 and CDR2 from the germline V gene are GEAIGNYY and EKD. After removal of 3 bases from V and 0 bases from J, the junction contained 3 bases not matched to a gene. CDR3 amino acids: CACDRWGNTDKLIF. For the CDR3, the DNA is TGTGCCTGTGACCGGTGGGGGAACACCGATAAACTCATCTTT.

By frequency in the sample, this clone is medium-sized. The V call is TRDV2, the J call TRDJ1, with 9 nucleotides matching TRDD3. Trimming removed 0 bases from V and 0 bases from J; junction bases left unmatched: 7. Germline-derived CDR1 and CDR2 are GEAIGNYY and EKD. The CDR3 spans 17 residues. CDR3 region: CACDTVTGGQYTDKLIF. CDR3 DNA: TGTGCCTGTGACACCGTTACTGGGGGACAGTACACCGATAAACTCATCTTT.

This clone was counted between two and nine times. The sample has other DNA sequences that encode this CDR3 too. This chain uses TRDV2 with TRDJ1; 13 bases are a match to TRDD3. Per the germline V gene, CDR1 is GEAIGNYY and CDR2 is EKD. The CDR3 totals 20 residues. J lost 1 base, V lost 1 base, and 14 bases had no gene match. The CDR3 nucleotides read TGTGCCTGTGACACAATCTCCGGACTGGGGGATACGCGTAGCACCGATAAACTCATCTTT. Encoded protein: CACDTISGLGDTRSTDKLIF.

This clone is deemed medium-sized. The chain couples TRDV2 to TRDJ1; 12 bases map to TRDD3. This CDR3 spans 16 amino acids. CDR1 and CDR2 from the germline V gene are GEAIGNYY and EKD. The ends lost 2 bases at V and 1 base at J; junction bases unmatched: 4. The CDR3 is CACDKLGDTSTDKLIF. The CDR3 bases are TGTGCCTGTGACAAACTGGGGGATACCTCCACCGATAAACTCATCTTT.

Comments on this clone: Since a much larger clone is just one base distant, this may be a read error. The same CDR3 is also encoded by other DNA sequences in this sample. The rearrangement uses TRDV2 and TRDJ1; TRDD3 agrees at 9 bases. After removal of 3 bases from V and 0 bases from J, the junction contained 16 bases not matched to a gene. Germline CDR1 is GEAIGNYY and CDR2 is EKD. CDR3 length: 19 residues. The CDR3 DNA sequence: TGTGCCTGTGACTCGGTCGAGTCTAGGGGGATACCTTACACCGATAAACTCATCTTT. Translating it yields CACDSVESRGIPYTDKLIF.